These 15 T cell receptor beta chains came from one sample sequenced in a study of tumor and adjacent non-tumor tissue in lung cancer. RNA was extracted from bulk tissue without any cell sorting. This non-tumor lung sample came from over 3 cm beyond the tumor edge. Three rounds of nested PCR, following a modified ARM-PCR protocol, produced the TCRbeta library. TCRdb fed the multiplex PCR reads into MiXCR, producing one record per CDR3 protein. This table has tens of thousands of distinct CDR3 sequences, approximately 78% appearing once. The sequencing input was distant non-tumor lung tissue. These receptor sequences come from a man in his sixties with non-small cell lung cancer.

Comment on this clonotype: Relative to the germline gene, one junction end is altered; a read error may explain this. This chain connects TRBV12-3 or TRBV12-4 to TRBJ1-1, with D perhaps TRBD1 (5 bases). CDR3 length: 15 residues. The CDR3 loop reads CTSSFPGILHTEAFF. CDR3 coding DNA: TGTACCAGTAGTTTCCCAGGGATACTGCACACTGAAGCTTTCTTT.

Note on this clonotype: The final CDR3 position lacks the conserved phenylalanine or tryptophan, pointing to a likely read error. The chain uses TRBV11-3 and TRBJ2-5, with 9 bases fitting TRBD2. Germline values: CDR1 SGHNT, CDR2 YENEEA. The CDR3 contains 17 residues. The CDR3 sequence is CTSSLGCSGGPQETQYL. The CDR3, as DNA: TGTACCAGCAGCTTAGGGTGCAGCGGGGGGCCCCAAGAGACCCAGTACTTG.

This clonotype was recorded a few times. Being one base from a much bigger clone, this may be a read error. This chain joins TRBV6-1 and TRBJ2-5; 13 positions match TRBD2. The germline gives CDR1 MNHNS, CDR2 SASEGT. The CDR3 contains 17 residues. The CDR3 protein is CASSSGLAGRYQEIQYF. The CDR3 DNA follows: TGTGCCAGCAGTTCGGGACTAGCGGGGAGGTACCAAGAGATCCAGTACTTC.

This clonotype was detected only a few times. This chain links TRBV7-9 with TRBJ2-5, with D possibly being TRBD2 (6 bases). This CDR3 comprises 15 residues. V was pared by 5 bases and J by 4 bases, with 17 bases between. Looked up from germline, CDR1 is SEHNR and CDR2 is FQNEAQ (reference sequence). The CDR3 DNA reads TGTGCCAGCAGCGTCGGACTTACTAGCCCAGAGACCCAGTACTTC. It is translated as CASSVGLTSPETQYF.

Concerning this clonotype itself: The junction departs from the called germline gene at one end, perhaps through a read error. The rearrangement uses TRBV29-1 and TRBJ2-6, with D unresolved. The CDR3 runs 16 residues. Germline CDR1 reads SQVTM; CDR2 reads ANQGSEA. The CDR3 bases are TGCAGCGTTGAAATATACAACTCTTCTGAGGCCAACGTCCTGACTTTC. Translating gives CSVEIYNSSEANVLTF.

As for this clonotype: The DNA is left out, because the CDR3 cannot be placed on it with certainty; the CDR3 is given as TCRdb lists it. V and J are TRBV6-5 and TRBJ2-5; the table's D call, TRBD1, was not checked against the DNA. The germline V gene has CDR1 MNHEY and CDR2 SVGAGI. The CDR3 adds up to 16 amino acids, both ends counted. The CDR3 here is CVSSSSTGSEGETQYF.

As for this clonotype: As the CDR3 is not closed by the conserved phenylalanine or tryptophan, this likely results from a read error. The chain is built from TRBV11-2 and TRBJ2-5; 7 nucleotides agree with TRBD1. In germline, CDR1 is SGHAT, CDR2 FQNNGV. Trimming at V came to 7 bases and at J to 5 bases, leaving 10 bases not matched to a gene. The CDR3 length is 14 residues. DNA for the CDR3: TGTGCCAGCACCTCCGGACAGGCTCTGGAGACCCAGTACTCC. Encoded protein: CASTSGQALETQYS.

The rearrangement uses TRBV20-1 and TRBJ2-7; 10 positions match TRBD2. The germline gives CDR1 DFQATT, CDR2 SNEGSKA (reference sequence). The CDR3 is 15 amino acids. Losses at the gene ends were 5 bases for V and 7 bases for J; bases not matched to a gene: 14. The DNA for the CDR3 is TGCAGTGCTGATTCCGGGACTAGCGACCTGAGGGAGCAGTACTTC. This gives the protein CSADSGTSDLREQYF.

The chain recombines TRBV11-2 with TRBJ2-1; no firm D call. From germline, CDR1 is SGHAT and CDR2 FQNNGV. V shed 1 base and J shed 12 bases, with 10 bases lying between them. The CDR3 is 12 residues long. The CDR3 loop is CASSLGGYGQFF. The CDR3 DNA sequence: TGTGCCAGCAGCTTAGGAGGTTATGGGCAGTTCTTC.

J is TRBJ2-2 and V is TRBV7-3, with D hard to call. The V end lost 8 bases, the J end lost 7 bases, and 5 bases lay between the germline ends. Germline lookup yields CDR1 SGHTA and CDR2 FQGTGA. The CDR3 has 10 residues. The CDR3 loop reads CASWVGELFF. CDR3 nucleotide sequence: TGTGCCAGCTGGGTCGGGGAGCTGTTTTTT. Variable domain in full (rest from reference TRBV7-3 and TRBJ2-2): GAGVSQTPSNKVTEKGKYVELRCDPISGHTALYWYRQSLGQGPEFLIYFQGTGAADDSGLPNDRFFAVRPEGSVSTLKIQRTERGDSAVYLCASWVGELFFGEGSRLTVL.

Remarks on this clonotype: One end of the junction is discordant with germline, which a read error may explain. V usage is TRBV4-1 and J usage is TRBJ1-2; a possible D gene is TRBD1 (6 bases). CDR3 length: 14 residues. CDR1 and CDR2 from the germline V gene are MGHRA and YSYEKL. The CDR3 loop reads CTSSQDSTSFGCTF. CDR3 DNA sequence: TGCACCAGCAGCCAGGACAGCACCTCATTCGGCTGCACCTTC.

The chain is built from TRBV6-5 and TRBJ2-6, with D perhaps matching TRBD2 (5 bases). V lost 8 bases and J lost 3, with 20 bases in between. This CDR3 has 17 residues. Germline V gives CDR1 MNHEY, CDR2 SVGAGI. CDR3 residues: CASCLVGASCGANVLTF. The CDR3 DNA is TGTGCCAGCTGCCTAGTGGGAGCCAGCTGTGGGGCCAACGTCCTGACTTTC.

The chain has TRBV4-2 and TRBJ2-3; 9 bases match TRBD1. Trimming removed 4 bases from V and 5 bases from J; junction bases left unmatched: 10. The V gene's germline CDR1 is LGHNA and CDR2 YNFKEQ. CDR3 length: 16 amino acids. The DNA for the CDR3 is TGTGCCAGCAGCCGTGTAGTTACAGGGGGCATAGATACGCAGTATTTT. It yields the protein CASSRVVTGGIDTQYF.

A note on this clonotype: Relative to the germline gene, one junction end is altered; a read error may explain this. This sequence joins TRBV6-1 and TRBJ2-2; D is perhaps TRBD1 or TRBD2 (5 bases each). The CDR3 runs 16 residues. The germline V gene has CDR1 MNHNS and CDR2 SASEGT. DNA of the CDR3: TGTGCCAATAATCGTAAGGACGGATTGGGGACCGGGGAGATGTTTTTT. Protein product: CANNRKDGLGTGEMFF.

As to this clonotype: Being one base from a much bigger clone, this may be a read error. The rearrangement joins TRBV5-6 to TRBJ2-1; weak D call: TRBD2 (6 bases). V lost 4 bases and J 4 bases, leaving 18 bases between the germline ends. This CDR3 has 16 residues. Germline V gives CDR1 SGHDT, CDR2 YYEEEE. The CDR3 bases are TGTGCCAGCAGCCCGGAATCCTGGACTACGTACAATGAGCAGTTCTTC. Protein sequence: CASSPESWTTYNEQFF.